This TCR beta chain was retrieved from a study of beta chain features in type 1 diabetes (dated by TCRdb to the late 2010s). In the study overall: Mean age, gender distribution, total cell number and subset yield were not different between patients and healthy donors. In the study, recently diagnosed type 1 diabetes patients and matched healthy donors were compared on the TCRB repertoires of their sorted circulating CD4+ T cell subsets. A total of roughly 98,000,000 sorted cells were examined across all samples, and a strong correlation was observed between cell number per subset and RNA yield. Regulatory and stem cell-like memory subsets were obtained from only 8 patients and about 8 healthy donors, while naive and central memory subsets were obtained from all 30 or so donors.

Results the study describes overall, beyond this receptor: PCR may preferentially amplify shorter templates, but because patient and control samples were amplified and corrected together, any resulting skew would affect both groups equally. Because cDNA rather than genomic DNA was sequenced, highly expressing activated cells could have been over-represented, although no difference in activation and CD3 levels was found between groups. In all four CD4+ subsets, TCRB CDR3 length was moderately but significantly shorter in type 1 diabetes patients. Naive, central memory and regulatory TCRB repertoires appeared more similar among patients than among healthy donors. At VDJ recombination sites, type 1 diabetes patients had fewer insertions and more deleted nucleotides, which implies abnormalities in thymic rearrangement. Because small numbers of individuals were included in the HLA sub-analyses, any influence of HLA type on TCRB rearrangement was left unresolved.

All of the isolated RNA was reverse transcribed with the High Capacity cDNA Reverse Transcription Kit, so expressed TCRB transcripts were sequenced. Naive, central memory and regulatory T cell samples underwent deep immunoSEQ sequencing, averaging about 3.57 million total reads per sample. After sorted cells were lysed in RLT buffer, RNA was extracted with DNase-treated RNeasy Micro or Mini kits, with the choice depending on cell number. Each cell subset was processed on its own to prevent cross-contamination, while patient and healthy donor samples were processed together. The immunoSEQ multiplex PCR was used to amplify TCRB sequences from cDNA, yielding 87-bp fragments that span the CDR3 region. Sequencing of the amplicons was done on the Illumina HiSeq platform. From the authors' description of their analysis: Synthetic template baselines were used to correct PCR bias computationally, reads within Hamming distance 2 were collapsed, and singletons that could not be merged were discarded. By aligning reads against IMGT, V, D and J genes, CDR3 length, and insertions or deletions at six rearrangement sites were assigned. Clonotype counts were normalized to sorted cell number within each subset before computing true diversity and Gini coefficients with the tcR R package. The overlap coefficient, calculated on TCRB nucleotide sequences, was used to measure repertoire sharing. The immuneACCESS repertoire file appears here via TCRdb, limited to in-frame rearrangements. These files lack a portion of the clones; in checked studies, under half of the deficit traces to unresolved V genes, and the cause of the others is not known. For V, J and clone size, that table is used; D and trimming come from the DNA. The sample table lists tens of thousands of clones, over 50% of them with a count of one. Approximately 1.7% of the sample is in the top ten clones.

From the cysteine through the phenylalanine, the CDR3 covers 14 amino acids. Only the CDR3 part of the read is kept: 42 bases, read in frame from the first base. As encoded in the germline V gene, CDR1 is LGHNA while CDR2 is YNFKEQ. V gives up 1 base and J gives up 6 bases, and the segment between their germline ends measures 12 bases. A single peripheral blood draw of approximately 0.11 L on average was collected from each donor into heparinised tubes. A BD FACSAria II was used to sort naive, central memory, regulatory and stem cell-like memory CD4+ T cells with a panel that included CD45RO, CCR7, CD25, CD127, CD95 and CD27. All sorted populations exceeded 98% purity. PBMCs were separated immediately by Lymphoprep density gradient centrifugation and were stained directly, without being cultured. So that batch effects would be minimized, each experiment stained and sorted samples in pairs, pairing one healthy donor with one patient.

In regard to this clone: No antigen is known for it. Base quality data are lacking; no much larger clone is found one base away.

Sample: Tregs from blood. The sample's cell subset or site label, decoded: regulatory CD4+ T cells. The rearranged chain carries TRBV4-2 and TRBJ1-2; confidence is insufficient to name the D gene. The TCR comes from a man aged 25-45 years with type 1 diabetes. Some clones in this sample may be carry-over from other donors' samples. The sequence in DNA is TGTGCCAGCAGCCAAGTTGGAGGGAGCAATGGCTACACCTTC. Its amino acids are CASSQVGGSNGYTF.